A single TCR beta chain is shown here with its context. These data come from a study of blood T cell repertoires in COVID-19. Across the whole study: The samples span acute and convalescent COVID-19 from the United States, Italy and Spain. T cells, B-cell-depleted T cells, or PBMCs provided the cDNA or gDNA that served as material.

Per the authors' pipeline: Reference gene primers were amplified, and this amplification served to estimate nucleated cell counts. The data were produced by immunoSEQ multiplex PCR, yet TCRdb's version contains in-frame clones alone and is incomplete. V and J calls and clone size come straight from that table; D and trimming were deduced from the DNA. Of 250,000 to 350,000 clones listed, around 82% were seen once; the top ten hold 0.75% to 0.95%. V was shortened by 2 bases and J by 4 bases, with 14 bases between the two germline ends. CDR3 length: 15 residues. The germline gives CDR1 SGHTA, CDR2 FQGNSA.

The receptor comes from a human donor with COVID-19, enrolled during active disease. The donor label of this sample is uncertain. The chain links TRBV7-2 to TRBJ1-2, with D uncertain. The sequencing sample was made of peripheral blood. DNA of the CDR3: TGTGCCAGCAGCTTACGAGGGTCCCTGGTCTATGGCTACACCTTC. This codes for CASSLRGSLVYGYTF.